This entry lists 32 T cell receptor beta chains sequenced from one sample in a study of blood T cell repertoires in COVID-19. Generated by immunoSEQ multiplex PCR, the TCRdb table keeps only in-frame clones and is missing some. The sample carries around 200,000 clones, just under 90% recorded once. The source material was PBMCs or T cells enriched from blood (not recorded which). Receptors were obtained from a man between 25 and 39 years old who had recovered from COVID-19.

V gene TRBV6-1 combines with J gene TRBJ1-6; TRBD1 agrees at 10 bases. Germline V lookup: CDR1 MNHNS, CDR2 SASEGT. V was clipped by 1 base and J by 7 bases; unmatched bases: 4. The CDR3 sequence is 16 residues long. CDR3 in DNA: TGTGCCAGCAGTGAAGAATGGGGACAGGGGAATTCACCCCTCCACTTT. Amino acids: CASSEEWGQGNSPLHF.

V gene TRBV10-3 combines with J gene TRBJ2-1; TRBD2 matches 8 bases. V gave up 0 bases and J gave up 9 bases; unmatched junction bases: 7. This CDR3 comprises 15 residues. CDR1 and CDR2 from the germline V gene are ENHRY and SYGVKD. The DNA for the CDR3 is TGTGCCATCAGTGAGTCAACTAGCGGCAAGACTGAGCAGTTCTTC. Translating gives CAISESTSGKTEQFF.

The V gene is TRBV5-4, the J gene TRBJ1-6, with 8 bases matching TRBD1. From germline, CDR1 is SGHNT and CDR2 YYREEE (reference sequence). V was pared by 3 bases and J by 6 bases, with 5 bases of the junction left unmatched. The CDR3 has 15 residues. CDR3 in amino acids: CASSSWTGINSPLHF. The DNA of the CDR3 is TGTGCCAGCAGCTCCTGGACAGGGATTAATTCACCCCTCCACTTT.

The chain couples TRBV7-9 to TRBJ1-6; unclear D gene. V was clipped by 5 bases and J by 10 bases, with 12 bases between them. CDR3 length equals 13 residues. Germline V gene lookup returns CDR1 SEHNR and CDR2 FQNEAQ (reference sequence). CDR3 nucleotide sequence: TGTGCCAGCAGCACAACCGAAAGATCACCCCTCCACTTT. Translated, it gives CASSTTERSPLHF. The full variable domain, its missing parts supplied by reference TRBV7-9 and TRBJ1-6, is DTGVSQNPRHKITKRGQNVTFRCDPISEHNRLYWYRQTLGQGPEFLTYFQNEAQLEKSRLLSDRFSAERPKGSFSTLEIQRTEQGDSAMYLCASSTTERSPLHFGNGTRLTVT.

The V and J genes are TRBV18 and TRBJ2-3, with 8 bases matching TRBD1. With 4 bases clipped from V and 8 bases from J, the junction kept 11 bases outside the gene matches. The CDR3 extends over 15 amino acids. Germline CDR1 KGHSH, CDR2 LQKENI. CDR3 residues: CASSLSDREQATQYF. Written as DNA, the CDR3 is TGTGCCAGCTCACTCTCGGACAGGGAACAGGCTACGCAGTATTTT.

The V call is TRBV11-2, the J call TRBJ1-2; 7 nucleotides align to TRBD1. Trimming took 6 bases from V and 7 from J; bases not matched to a gene: 11. CDR1 is SGHAT and CDR2 is FQNNGV in the germline V gene. The CDR3 runs to 14 residues. The CDR3 sequence: CASRARTGVTGYTF. The CDR3 DNA follows: TGTGCCAGCAGGGCCCGGACAGGAGTGACTGGCTACACCTTC.

The chain employs TRBV28 and TRBJ2-1; TRBD2 agrees at 11 bases. The J segment lost 3 bases and the V segment lost 6 bases, leaving 13 bases of the junction unmatched. Germline V gives CDR1 MDHEN, CDR2 SYDVKM. The CDR3 runs 18 residues. The CDR3 loop is CASSLDRWGTSGYNEQFF. DNA of the CDR3: TGTGCCAGCAGCCTCGACAGGTGGGGGACTAGCGGCTACAATGAGCAGTTCTTC.

The V call is TRBV5-4, the J call TRBJ2-1, with D maybe TRBD2 (6 bases). V lost 3 bases to trimming and J lost 4 bases, with 14 bases between them. CDR3 length: 15 residues. Germline-derived CDR1 and CDR2 are SGHNT and YYREEE (reference sequence). The CDR3 DNA is TGTGCCAGCAGCTCCCGACTGGGGAGGTACAATGAGCAGTTCTTC. Its protein product is CASSSRLGRYNEQFF.

Only one count was recorded for this clone. This chain connects TRBV5-8 to TRBJ2-7; 11 bases are a match to TRBD1. J lost 6 bases, V lost 0 bases, and 8 bases had no gene match. Germline loops: CDR1 SGHTS, CDR2 YDEGEE. The CDR3 is 16 amino acids. DNA of the CDR3: TGTGCCAGCAGCTTGGGGAGGACAGGGGGCAAAGGCGAGCAGTACTTC. This gives the protein CASSLGRTGGKGEQYF. Using reference TRBV5-8 and TRBJ2-7 for the parts outside the CDR3, the full variable domain is EAGVTQSPTHLIKTRGQQATLRCSPISGHTSVYWYQQALGLGLQFLLWYDEGEERNRGNFPPRFSGRQFPNYSSELNVNALELEDSALYLCASSLGRTGGKGEQYFGPGTRLTVT.

This chain uses TRBV5-1 with TRBJ2-1, with TRBD1 matching 8 bases. CDR1 SGHRS and CDR2 YFSETQ come from the germline V gene. The CDR3 length is 14 residues. Losses at the gene ends were 0 bases for V and 7 bases for J; bases not matched to a gene: 3. The CDR3 region has the DNA TGCGCCAGCAGCTTGGCAGGGGGCAAGAATGAGCAGTTCTTC. It encodes CASSLAGGKNEQFF.

The chain is built from TRBV4-3 and TRBJ1-1; the D is unclear. The CDR3 length is 17 residues. V shed 0 bases and J shed 3 bases, with 17 bases lying between them. Per the germline V gene, CDR1 is LGHNA and CDR2 is YSLEER. CDR3 in DNA: TGCGCCAGCAGCCAAGATCCCGGGGTGGGTTTCCACACTGAAGCTTTCTTT. Encoded protein: CASSQDPGVGFHTEAFF.

The gene calls are TRBV5-6 and TRBJ1-1, with 7 nucleotides matching TRBD1. Trimming at V came to 4 bases and at J to 0 bases, leaving 3 bases not matched to a gene. The CDR3 has 14 amino acids. Germline lookup yields CDR1 SGHDT and CDR2 YYEEEE. The CDR3 sequence: CASSPGQMNTEAFF. The CDR3 bases are TGTGCCAGCAGCCCGGGACAGATGAACACTGAAGCTTTCTTT.

The chain couples TRBV7-2 to TRBJ2-5, with a tentative D call TRBD2 (6 bases). Deletions cut 6 bases from V and 10 bases from J, with 24 bases between. The CDR3 has 15 residues. In germline, CDR1 is SGHTA, CDR2 FQGNSA. CDR3 protein: CASRTTGVTSEDQYF. The CDR3 DNA is TGTGCCAGCAGGACCACGGGGGTGACATCAGAGGACCAGTACTTC.

This chain links TRBV5-8 with TRBJ2-1, with TRBD2 matching 8 bases. From germline, CDR1 is SGHTS and CDR2 YDEGEE. The CDR3 totals 15 residues. The ends lost 1 base at V and 10 bases at J; junction bases unmatched: 10. CDR3 region: CASSLPPAGGEEQFF. Here the CDR3 DNA reads TGTGCCAGCAGCTTGCCCCCCGCGGGGGGTGAGGAGCAGTTCTTC.

The chain links TRBV10-3 to TRBJ2-5; 8 nucleotides align to TRBD2. CDR3 size: 15 residues. CDR1 is ENHRY, CDR2 SYGVKD, per germline. Trimming removed 3 bases from V and 5 bases from J; junction bases left unmatched: 8. In DNA, the CDR3 is TGTGCCATCAGTGAATCGGGACTAGGCGAGGAGACCCAGTACTTC. Its protein is CAISESGLGEETQYF.

V gene TRBV7-2 combines with J gene TRBJ2-7, with TRBD1 identical over 8 bases. CDR1 SGHTA and CDR2 FQGNSA come from the germline V gene. The J segment lost 2 bases and the V segment lost 1 base, leaving 7 bases of the junction unmatched. The CDR3 spans 16 residues. CDR3 in amino acids: CASSLVVRGPAYEQYF. CDR3 DNA: TGTGCCAGCAGCTTAGTTGTCAGGGGGCCCGCCTACGAGCAGTACTTC.

This sequence joins TRBV27 and TRBJ1-4; D is unresolved. Trimming shortened V by 2 bases and J by 7 bases, and 17 bases separated the two germline ends. The germline CDR1 and CDR2 sequences are MNHEY and SMNVEV (reference sequence). This CDR3 contains 16 residues. The CDR3 sequence is CASSLGPSVAREKLFF. The CDR3, as DNA: TGTGCCAGCAGTTTAGGCCCGTCAGTAGCCCGTGAAAAACTGTTTTTT.

The V gene is TRBV29-1, the J gene TRBJ2-1, with 10 bases matching TRBD2. The length of the CDR3 is 14 residues. The V segment lost 6 bases and the J segment 4 bases; nucleotides outside the gene matches: 6. The germline gives CDR1 SQVTM, CDR2 ANQGSEA. The DNA of the CDR3 is TGCAGCGTCGGGCCAGCGGGAGGGTACAATGAGCAGTTCTTC. The encoded protein is CSVGPAGGYNEQFF.

The V call is TRBV25-1, the J call TRBJ1-3; TRBD1 is a possible D gene (6 bases). The CDR3 extends over 16 amino acids. The germline V and J ends were trimmed by 2 bases and 0 bases, with 11 bases remaining between them. Germline CDR1 is MGHDK and CDR2 is SYGVNS. CDR3 loop: CASSEVGASSGNTIYF. The CDR3 DNA follows: TGTGCCAGCAGTGAAGTGGGGGCGTCCTCTGGAAACACCATATATTTT.

J is TRBJ1-1 and V is TRBV19; D not resolved. CDR1 and CDR2 from the germline V gene are LNHDA and SQIVND (reference sequence). The CDR3 sequence is 14 residues long. The V end lost 10 bases, the J end lost 1 base, and 16 bases lay between the germline ends. CDR3 protein: CATAPIAGNTEAFF. CDR3 nucleotides: TGTGCCACCGCGCCCATAGCCGGGAACACTGAAGCTTTCTTT.

The V call is TRBV5-1, the J call TRBJ2-7, with a tentative D call TRBD1 (6 bases). Germline CDR1 and CDR2: SGHRS and YFSETQ. There are 14 residues in the CDR3. V dropped 5 bases and J dropped 2 bases, with 14 bases sitting between them. CDR3: CASRFDRMPYEQYF. As DNA, the CDR3 is TGCGCCAGCAGATTTGACAGGATGCCCTACGAGCAGTACTTC. Combining the CDR3 with reference TRBV5-1 and TRBJ2-7 gives the whole variable domain KAGVTQTPRYLIKTRGQQVTLSCSPISGHRSVSWYQQTPGQGLQFLFEYFSETQRNKGNFPGRFSGRQFSNSRSEMNVSTLELGDSALYLCASRFDRMPYEQYFGPGTRLTVT.

The chain carries TRBV2 and TRBJ2-5, with D possibly TRBD2 on 7 matching bases. The V gene's germline CDR1 is SNHLY and CDR2 FYNNEI. Trimming took off 7 bases at V and 5 bases at J, with 17 bases between the two ends. The length of the CDR3 is 14 residues. The CDR3 sequence: CASMFRGARETQYF. CDR3 coding DNA: TGTGCCAGCATGTTCCGGGGGGCTCGGGAGACCCAGTACTTC.

The rearrangement links TRBV5-4 to TRBJ2-1, with 7 nucleotides matching TRBD2. After removal of 3 bases from V and 8 bases from J, the junction contained 5 bases not matched to a gene. Germline V gene data show CDR1 as SGHNT and CDR2 as YYREEE (reference sequence). This CDR3 spans 13 amino acids. In DNA, the CDR3 is TGTGCCAGCAGCTCTAGCGGCTCGGATGAGCAGTTCTTC. Protein sequence: CASSSSGSDEQFF.

The chain joins TRBV11-2 to TRBJ1-2; 9 nucleotides agree with TRBD1. Per germline, CDR1 SGHAT and CDR2 FQNNGV. The J segment lost 7 bases and the V segment lost 6 bases, leaving 6 bases of the junction unmatched. This CDR3 has 13 residues. In DNA form, the CDR3 reads TGTGCCAGCAGTACACAGGGGGCGACTGGCTACACCTTC. This codes for CASSTQGATGYTF.

The chain is built from TRBV4-2 and TRBJ2-2; D is unresolved. Germline CDR1 LGHNA, CDR2 YNFKEQ. V was shortened by 0 bases and J by 4 bases, with 6 bases between the two germline ends. The CDR3 is made up of 14 amino acids. The CDR3 protein is CASSQEAVTGELFF. CDR3 sequence (DNA): TGTGCCAGCAGCCAAGAGGCTGTCACCGGGGAGCTGTTTTTT.

Regarding this clone: The junction shows a germline mismatch at one end, possibly a read error. V is TRBV7-7 and J is TRBJ2-3, with 7 bases that match TRBD1. Germline V gene sequence: CDR1 SSHAT, CDR2 FNYEAQ (reference sequence). The CDR3 totals 15 residues. CDR3 DNA sequence: TGTGCTAGCACCCCTCCCGGGACAGAGACAGATACGCAGTATTTT. This translates into CASTPPGTETDTQYF.

V gene TRBV5-1 combines with J gene TRBJ2-3; 7 bases line up with TRBD1. V lost 0 bases and J lost 4; bases outside the gene matches: 8. The CDR3 runs 16 residues. Germline V gives CDR1 SGHRS, CDR2 YFSETQ. The CDR3 reads CASSLATGVGSDTQYF. The CDR3 DNA is TGCGCCAGCAGCTTGGCCACAGGGGTTGGGTCAGATACGCAGTATTTT.

The gene calls are TRBV5-1 and TRBJ1-4; TRBD1 might be the D (5 bases). This CDR3 has 16 residues. V dropped 2 bases and J dropped 0 bases, with 11 bases sitting between them. Germline CDR1 and CDR2: SGHRS and YFSETQ. CDR3 nucleotide sequence: TGCGCCAGCAGCTTTCTCCAAGGGGCAACTAATGAAAAACTGTTTTTT. Amino acid sequence: CASSFLQGATNEKLFF.

This chain uses TRBV5-1 with TRBJ1-1, with 8 bases that match TRBD1. V was clipped by 3 bases and J by 4 bases; unmatched bases: 8. CDR1 is SGHRS and CDR2 is YFSETQ in the germline V gene. The length of the CDR3 is 15 residues. The CDR3 spells CASSSLEQGGTEAFF. For the CDR3, the DNA is TGCGCCAGCAGCTCACTGGAACAGGGGGGCACTGAAGCTTTCTTT.

This clone showed up just once. V gene TRBV10-1 combines with J gene TRBJ1-6; a weak D match, TRBD1 (5 bases). CDR1 and CDR2 (germline): WNHNN, SYGVQD (reference sequence). CDR3 size: 13 residues. The ends were cut back, 10 bases at V and 6 bases at J, with 13 bases in the middle. As DNA, the CDR3 is TGCGCCAATAGGGGCAGGGCTAATTCACCCCTCCACTTT. Translation: CANRGRANSPLHF.

The chain is built from TRBV9 and TRBJ1-4; tentative D call: TRBD1 (6 bases). Germline V gene lookup returns CDR1 SGDLS and CDR2 YYNGEE. With 3 bases removed from V and 5 bases from J, the gap between germline ends came to 23 bases. There are 18 residues in the CDR3. The CDR3 reads CASSASVGAGQRNEKLFF. The CDR3 nucleotides are TGTGCCAGCAGCGCCTCAGTTGGTGCAGGACAGCGAAATGAAAAACTGTTTTTT.

The rearrangement uses TRBV5-1 and TRBJ2-3, with 8 bases matching TRBD1. With V trimmed by 3 bases and J by 6 bases, 12 bases remained unmatched. This CDR3 has 16 amino acids. Germline values: CDR1 SGHRS, CDR2 YFSETQ. The CDR3 nucleotides read TGCGCCAGCAGCTCGTCCGGCAACAGGGGGGTTGATACGCAGTATTTT. It is translated as CASSSSGNRGVDTQYF.